The 8 T cell receptor beta chains below all came from one sample that was sequenced in a study of cytomegalovirus exposure and HLA in healthy donors. Researchers ran the PCR with 60 Vbeta and 13 Jbeta primers. Here immunoSEQ multiplex PCR was the method, and the copy in TCRdb shows in-frame clones only, minus some. The repertoire holds 100,000 to 150,000 clones, with about 81% as singletons. The sample taken for sequencing was PBMCs. The receptors here all came from a young woman in good health and CMV-seronegative.

The chain joins TRBV9 to TRBJ1-1; a possible D gene is TRBD1 (5 bases). Germline CDR1 reads SGDLS; CDR2 reads YYNGEE. Trimming removed 4 bases from V and 3 bases from J, with 10 bases in between. The CDR3 is made up of 13 amino acids. The CDR3 nucleotides are TGTGCCAGCAGCCCCGGGGGATACACTGAAGCTTTCTTT. This gives the protein CASSPGGYTEAFF.

Worth noting for this clone: A read error may produce the germline difference seen at one junction end. The chain has TRBV7-7 and TRBJ1-6; 12 bases fit TRBD1. Germline V gives CDR1 SSHAT, CDR2 FNYEAQ (reference sequence). The CDR3 runs to 17 residues. CDR3 DNA: TGTGCTAGCACCCTTACGGGACAGGGGGCTTCTGGATCACCCCTCCACTTT. Translated: CASTLTGQGASGSPLHF.

The genes are TRBV5-1 and TRBJ2-3; D gene uncertain. Trimming removed 0 bases at V and 4 bases at J, with 6 bases between. This CDR3 contains 13 residues. From germline, CDR1 is SGHRS and CDR2 YFSETQ. The CDR3 DNA follows: TGCGCCAGCAGCTTGGTCAGGCCAGATACGCAGTATTTT. This sequence encodes CASSLVRPDTQYF.

This clone was observed a handful of times. The rearrangement links TRBV19 to TRBJ1-1; D not resolved. The germline V and J ends were trimmed by 5 bases and 1 base, with 8 bases remaining between them. The CDR3 has 13 amino acids. CDR1 and CDR2 from the germline V gene are LNHDA and SQIVND (reference sequence). For the CDR3, the DNA is TGTGCCAGTAGTGTCCGGTCGAACACTGAAGCTTTCTTT. Encoded protein: CASSVRSNTEAFF.

This clone came up once. Mismatch with germline at one junction end may stem from a read error. Here the CDR3 DNA reads TGTTCCAGCAGCTTCCAAGCCAGGGGGTCCACCGGGGAGCTGTTTTTT. Its protein is CSSSFQARGSTGELFF. The V gene is TRBV7-3, the J gene TRBJ2-2, with 7 bases aligning to TRBD1. The germline CDR1 and CDR2 sequences are SGHTA and FQGTGA. CDR3 length equals 16 residues.

This chain connects TRBV5-8 to TRBJ1-3; D possibly corresponds to TRBD1 (5 bases). Trimming left V 0 bases short and J 0 bases short, with 10 bases between. The CDR3 has 16 residues. In germline, CDR1 is SGHTS, CDR2 YDEGEE. The DNA for the CDR3 is TGTGCCAGCAGCTTGGCACAGGCGAGCTCTGGAAACACCATATATTTT. As protein: CASSLAQASSGNTIYF.

This chain connects TRBV6-6 to TRBJ1-1; D call uncertain. Trimming shortened V by 2 bases and J by 1 base, and 11 bases separated the two germline ends. Per germline, CDR1 MNHNY and CDR2 SVGAGI (reference sequence). CDR3 length: 15 residues. The CDR3: CASSYASGENTEAFF. For the CDR3, the DNA is TGTGCCAGCAGTTACGCCTCGGGTGAGAACACTGAAGCTTTCTTT.

This chain joins TRBV5-1 and TRBJ2-6, with TRBD1 matching 7 bases. With 5 bases clipped from V and 0 bases from J, the junction kept 2 bases outside the gene matches. The CDR3 has 15 amino acids. Germline assignment: CDR1 SGHRS and CDR2 YFSETQ. The CDR3 here is CASRQGSSGANVLTF. The CDR3 DNA reads as TGCGCCAGCAGACAGGGGAGCTCTGGGGCCAACGTCCTGACTTTC.